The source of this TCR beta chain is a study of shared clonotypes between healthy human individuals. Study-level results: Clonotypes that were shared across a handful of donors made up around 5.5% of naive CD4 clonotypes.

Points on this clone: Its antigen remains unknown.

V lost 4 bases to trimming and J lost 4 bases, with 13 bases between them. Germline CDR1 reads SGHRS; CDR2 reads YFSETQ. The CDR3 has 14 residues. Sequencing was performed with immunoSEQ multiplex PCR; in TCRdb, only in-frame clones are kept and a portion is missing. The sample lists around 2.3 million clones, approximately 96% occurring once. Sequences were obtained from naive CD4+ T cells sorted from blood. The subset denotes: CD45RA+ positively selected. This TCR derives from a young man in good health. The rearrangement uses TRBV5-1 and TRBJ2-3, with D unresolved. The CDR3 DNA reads TGCGCCAGCAGCCCACCCCTCTCACCAGATACGCAGTATTTT. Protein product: CASSPPLSPDTQYF.